In its sample, the clone carrying this T cell receptor beta chain was seen a few times. Its specificity is not known. Deletions cut 4 bases from V and 6 bases from J, with 26 bases between. CDR1 is SGHDT and CDR2 is YYEEEE in the germline V gene. This CDR3 spans 17 amino acids. This specimen comes from a study of T cells in Graves' hyperthyroidism and ophthalmopathy. Whole-study context: Peripheral blood was drawn at first diagnosis, prior to all treatment.

Study-level results: The blood repertoire included most of the expanded thyroid clonotypes above 0.001.

It was uncontrolled infection, other autoimmune disease, pregnancy or lactation that excluded patients. RNA transcripts served as the template for amplifying TCR beta CDR3 regions. An initial round of RT-PCR targeting the TCR CDR3 relied on the HTBI primer set. Each CDR3 protein gets one entry after TCRdb re-called the multiplex PCR reads with MiXCR. The table includes approximately 690,000 distinct CDR3 sequences, roughly 15% detected once. Material for sequencing was blood. The TCR originated in a woman aged 45-65 years with Graves' ophthalmopathy. The rearrangement joins TRBV5-6 to TRBJ2-7, with D possibly TRBD2 on 5 matching bases. In DNA form, the CDR3 reads TGTGCCAGCAGCCGTCCCCTGAGGGCTAGTAAGGGTCGCGAGCAGTACTTC. Protein: CASSRPLRASKGREQYF.